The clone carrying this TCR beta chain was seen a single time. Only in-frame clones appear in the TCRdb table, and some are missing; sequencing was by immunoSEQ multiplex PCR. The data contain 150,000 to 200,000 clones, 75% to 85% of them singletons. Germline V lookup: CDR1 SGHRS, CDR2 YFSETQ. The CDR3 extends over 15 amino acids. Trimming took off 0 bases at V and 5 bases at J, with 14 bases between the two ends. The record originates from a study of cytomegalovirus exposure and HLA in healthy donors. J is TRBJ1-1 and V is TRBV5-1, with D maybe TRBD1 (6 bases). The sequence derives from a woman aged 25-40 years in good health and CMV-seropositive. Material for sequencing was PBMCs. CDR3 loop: CASSLEGRGVTEAFF. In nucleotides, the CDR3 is TGCGCCAGCAGCTTGGAAGGCAGGGGTGTTACTGAAGCTTTCTTT.